Shown below are 19 T cell receptor beta chains from a single sample sequenced in a study of Ad26.COV2.S vaccination and SARS-CoV-2 variants. As for treatment: around 19 received Ad26.COV2.S at low or high dose, single or two shots; 5 received placebo; per-sample allocation not given. Vaccine and placebo recipients were sampled on day 63 after the first injection. The assay was immunoSEQ multiplex PCR, and TCRdb's table has in-frame clones only and misses some. This sample yields hundreds of thousands of clones, of which around 90% are seen a single time; around 1.4% belongs to the top ten. The material was peripheral blood, obtained in a trial of Ad26.COV2.S vaccine versus placebo. These receptors were collected from a person aged 18-65 years who received the Ad26.COV2.S COVID-19 vaccine or a placebo.

Concerning this clone: This CDR3 is also generated by other DNA sequences in the sample. J is TRBJ2-2 and V is TRBV7-3; D ambiguous. V gave up 5 bases and J gave up 1 base, with 5 bases separating them. The CDR3 is 13 residues long. Germline lookup yields CDR1 SGHTA and CDR2 FQGTGA. CDR3 bases: TGTGCCAGCAGCCTTAGGAACACCGGGGAGCTGTTTTTT. This codes for CASSLRNTGELFF.

The J gene is TRBJ1-4, the V gene TRBV6-5; possible D gene TRBD1, 5 bases. CDR3 size: 14 residues. The V end lost 7 bases, the J end lost 3 bases, and 12 bases lay between the germline ends. Germline-derived CDR1 and CDR2 are MNHEY and SVGAGI. The CDR3 sequence is CASTMGGANEKLFF. CDR3 in DNA: TGTGCCAGCACCATGGGGGGAGCTAATGAAAAACTGTTTTTT.

This clone occurred once. The chain joins TRBV5-1 to TRBJ2-2; D gene ambiguous. Deletions cut 1 base from V and 0 bases from J, with 10 bases between. Germline CDR1 reads SGHRS; CDR2 reads YFSETQ. This CDR3 has 16 amino acids. This CDR3 is CASSLTGGANTGELFF. The CDR3, as DNA: TGCGCCAGCAGCTTGACTGGTGGCGCGAACACCGGGGAGCTGTTTTTT.

This chain uses TRBV12-5 with TRBJ1-2, with D unresolved. Looked up from germline, CDR1 is LGHNT and CDR2 is FRNRAP. Deletions cut 5 bases from V and 6 bases from J, with 10 bases between. The length of the CDR3 is 12 residues. The CDR3 here is CASGSPLNGYTF. CDR3 coding DNA: TGTGCTAGTGGTAGCCCTCTGAATGGCTACACCTTC.

The gene calls are TRBV3-1 (or the pseudogene TRBV3-2) and TRBJ1-5, with D unresolved. The V and J ends lost 2 bases and 5 bases respectively, with 4 bases between them. The CDR3 runs to 12 residues. Germline CDR1 reads LGHDT; CDR2 reads YNNKEL (reference sequence). CDR3 residues: CASSQNDQPQHF. In DNA, the CDR3 is TGTGCCAGCAGCCAAAACGATCAGCCCCAGCATTTT.

The V gene is TRBV13, the J gene TRBJ1-1; D remains unclear. This CDR3 is built from 13 residues. Germline loops: CDR1 PRHDT, CDR2 FYEKMQ (reference sequence). Deletions cut 2 bases from V and 4 bases from J, with 8 bases between. CDR3 loop: CASSLRLRTEAFF. CDR3 bases: TGTGCCAGCAGCTTAAGGCTGCGCACTGAAGCTTTCTTT.

The chain's CDR3 is CASWTGGVEAFF. Here the CDR3 DNA reads TGTGCCAGCTGGACAGGGGGGGTTGAAGCTTTCTTT. The chain employs TRBV6-5 and TRBJ1-1, with 10 positions matching TRBD1. The CDR3 sequence is 12 residues long. Germline-derived CDR1 and CDR2 are MNHEY and SVGAGI. Germline trimming cut 8 bases from V and 7 bases from J; bases unmatched to any gene: 4.

V gene TRBV19 combines with J gene TRBJ1-1, with 11 bases fitting TRBD1. This CDR3 spans 16 amino acids. Germline trimming cut 2 bases from V and 7 bases from J; bases unmatched to any gene: 9. CDR1 and CDR2 (germline): LNHDA, SQIVND (reference sequence). This CDR3 reads CASSIRGQGALGEAFF. CDR3 in DNA: TGTGCCAGTAGTATAAGAGGACAGGGGGCATTAGGTGAAGCTTTCTTT. The whole variable domain, filled in from reference TRBV19 and TRBJ1-1, reads DGGITQSPKYLFRKEGQNVTLSCEQNLNHDAMYWYRQDPGQGLRLIYYSQIVNDFQKGDIAEGYSVSREKKESFPLTVTSAQKNPTAFYLCASSIRGQGALGEAFFGQGTRLTVV.

This chain links TRBV6-5 with TRBJ1-2, with D possibly matching TRBD1 (5 bases). V was shortened by 4 bases and J by 3 bases, with 12 bases between the two germline ends. Germline V gene sequence: CDR1 MNHEY, CDR2 SVGAGI. The CDR3 extends over 14 amino acids. The CDR3 sequence is CASSSPARDYGYTF. The CDR3 DNA follows: TGTGCCAGCAGTTCCCCCGCCAGGGACTATGGCTACACCTTC.

As DNA, the CDR3 is TGTGCCATCGGACAGGGAGCTGTCGAGCAGTACTTC. Protein: CAIGQGAVEQYF. The chain employs TRBV10-3 and TRBJ2-7; 8 bases match TRBD1. The germline V gene encodes CDR1 ENHRY and CDR2 SYGVKD. The CDR3 is made up of 12 amino acids. Losses at the gene ends were 8 bases for V and 6 bases for J; bases not matched to a gene: 6.

The gene calls are TRBV3-1 (or the pseudogene TRBV3-2) and TRBJ2-7; D unresolved. Per germline, CDR1 LGHDT and CDR2 YNNKEL (reference sequence). This CDR3 comprises 14 residues. The V and J ends lost 1 base and 3 bases respectively, with 10 bases between them. The CDR3 sequence: CASSQGTTGYEQYF. Written as DNA, the CDR3 is TGTGCCAGCAGCCAAGGTACGACCGGCTACGAGCAGTACTTC.

This clone appeared once. The chain uses TRBV6-5 and TRBJ2-5, with D perhaps given as TRBD1 or TRBD2 (6 bases each). The CDR3 is made up of 15 amino acids. Trimming cost V 6 bases and J 5 bases, with 19 bases left between them. The V gene's germline CDR1 is MNHEY and CDR2 SVGAGI. The CDR3 loop is CASSLPGGGGETQYF. As DNA, the CDR3 is TGTGCCAGCAGCCTCCCAGGTGGAGGGGGTGAGACCCAGTACTTC.

The chain employs TRBV28 and TRBJ1-5; 10 positions agree with TRBD1. Trimming at V came to 6 bases and at J to 3 bases, leaving 5 bases not matched to a gene. Germline lookup yields CDR1 MDHEN and CDR2 SYDVKM. The CDR3 consists of 15 residues. The CDR3 region is CASRSGTGANQPQHF. The CDR3 DNA sequence: TGTGCCAGCAGATCCGGGACAGGGGCCAATCAGCCCCAGCATTTT.

The rearrangement links TRBV4-3 to TRBJ1-3; D gene ambiguous. Germline V gene data show CDR1 as LGHNA and CDR2 as YSLEER. V was cut by 1 base and J by 7 bases, with 11 bases left in between. The CDR3 sequence is 14 residues long. The CDR3 sequence is CASSQGPVMNTIYF. DNA of the CDR3: TGCGCCAGCAGCCAAGGGCCCGTGATGAACACCATATATTTT.

V and J are TRBV9 and TRBJ1-2; a possible D gene is TRBD1 (5 bases). This CDR3 spans 14 amino acids. The V gene's germline CDR1 is SGDLS and CDR2 YYNGEE. The V end was cut by 2 bases, the J end by 4 bases, with 12 bases between. The CDR3 loop reads CASSVSGASYGYTF. As DNA, the CDR3 is TGTGCCAGCAGCGTCTCCGGGGCAAGCTATGGCTACACCTTC. Full variable domain (rest looked up from reference TRBV9 and TRBJ1-2): DSGVTQTPKHLITATGQRVTLRCSPRSGDLSVYWYQQSLDQGLQFLIQYYNGEERAKGNILERFSAQQFPDLHSELNLSSLELGDSALYFCASSVSGASYGYTFGSGTRLTVV.

To note about this clone: The same CDR3 is also encoded by other DNA sequences in this sample. This sequence joins TRBV6-5 and TRBJ2-5; D tentatively reads TRBD1 or TRBD2 (5 bases each). The germline gives CDR1 MNHEY, CDR2 SVGAGI. CDR3 length: 13 residues. Trimming removed 8 bases at V and 1 base at J, with 11 bases between. The CDR3 DNA follows: TGTGCCAGCCAACGGGGCTCCCAAGAGACCCAGTACTTC. This gives the protein CASQRGSQETQYF.

The chain combines TRBV9 with TRBJ1-2; D call uncertain. The CDR3 spans 15 residues. Deletions cut 0 bases from V and 0 bases from J, with 9 bases between. From germline, CDR1 is SGDLS and CDR2 YYNGEE. The CDR3 here is CASSVAMDPNYGYTF. Written as DNA, the CDR3 is TGTGCCAGCAGCGTAGCTATGGATCCTAACTATGGCTACACCTTC.

The CDR3 here is CASSRDKGFYGYTF. CDR3 bases: TGTGCCAGCAGTCGGGACAAGGGCTTCTATGGCTACACCTTC. The chain combines TRBV6-5 with TRBJ1-2, with D maybe TRBD1 (6 bases). Germline loops: CDR1 MNHEY, CDR2 SVGAGI. The CDR3 is 14 amino acids. Trimming removed 5 bases at V and 4 bases at J, with 14 bases between.

This chain uses TRBV9 with TRBJ2-1; 10 nucleotides match TRBD1. Germline V gene sequence: CDR1 SGDLS, CDR2 YYNGEE. This CDR3 is 15 amino acids long. Unmatched junction bases numbered 2, after V lost 2 bases and J lost 3 bases. The CDR3 nucleotides read TGTGCCAGCAGCGTGTGGGACAGGGGCTACAATGAGCAGTTCTTC. It yields the protein CASSVWDRGYNEQFF.